This entry describes one T cell receptor (beta chain). V was trimmed by 9 bases and J by 7 bases, leaving 21 bases between them. Germline assignment: CDR1 KGHSH and CDR2 LQKENI. The CDR3 has 15 residues. The PCR ran on 60 Vbeta and 13 Jbeta primers. Assay used: immunoSEQ multiplex PCR; TCRdb lists only in-frame clones, some missing. This table has some 100,000 clones, approximately 80% appearing once. This entry is derived from a study of cytomegalovirus exposure and HLA in healthy donors. The material sequenced was PBMCs. The genes are TRBV18 and TRBJ1-4, with D maybe TRBD1 (5 bases). The TCR sequence derives from a man aged 40-50 years in good health and CMV-seropositive. CDR3 residues: CASSREGRGAEKLFF. CDR3 in DNA: TGTGCCAGTTCCCGCGAGGGGCGCGGGGCTGAAAAACTGTTTTTT. The full variable domain, its missing parts supplied by reference TRBV18 and TRBJ1-4, is NAGVMQNPRHLVRRRGQEARLRCSPMKGHSHVYWYRQLPEEGLKFMVYLQKENIIDESGMPKERFSAEFPKEGPSILRIQQVVRGDSAAYFCASSREGRGAEKLFFGSGTQLSVL.